Sequencing of this T cell receptor (beta chain) was carried out in a study of blood T cell repertoires in COVID-19. Here immunoSEQ multiplex PCR was the method, and the copy in TCRdb shows in-frame clones only, minus some. The sample records a few hundred thousand clones, 65% to 90% being singletons. The germline V gene has CDR1 SGHAT and CDR2 FQNNGV. V was trimmed by 5 bases and J by 5 bases, leaving 15 bases between them. The CDR3 totals 15 residues. The sample comprised peripheral blood. The rearrangement uses TRBV11-2 and TRBJ1-4; D might be TRBD1 (5 bases). This sequence originates from a woman between 55 and 75 years old with COVID-19, enrolled during active disease. CDR3: CASSRRGTPNEKLFF. In DNA form, the CDR3 reads TGTGCCAGCAGCCGGCGTGGGACTCCAAATGAAAAACTGTTTTTT.